Following are 25 T cell receptor beta chains from one sample sequenced in a study of cytomegalovirus exposure and HLA in healthy donors. 13 Jbeta primers and 60 Vbeta primers were used for the PCR. Generated by immunoSEQ multiplex PCR, the TCRdb table keeps only in-frame clones and is missing some. The table includes about 200,000 clones, 65% to 85% detected once. Sequenced sample: PBMCs. The source of these receptors is a man aged 50 or older in good health and CMV-seronegative.

The DNA of the CDR3 is TGTGCCAGCAGTCCCGGGACAGTTGAAAAACTGTTTTTT. Encoded protein: CASSPGTVEKLFF. The V call is TRBV2, the J call TRBJ1-4; 7 nucleotides align to TRBD1. The ends lost 5 bases at V and 7 bases at J; junction bases unmatched: 4. The CDR3 is 13 residues long. Germline V gives CDR1 SNHLY, CDR2 FYNNEI.

This chain joins TRBV30 and TRBJ2-7, with 10 positions matching TRBD2. After removal of 1 base from V and 4 bases from J, the junction contained 10 bases not matched to a gene. CDR3 length equals 16 residues. Germline CDR1 GTSNPN, CDR2 SVGIG (reference sequence). CDR3 protein: CAWSAYIGLADYEQYF. CDR3 bases: TGTGCCTGGAGTGCCTATATCGGACTAGCGGATTACGAGCAGTACTTC.

This clone has just a few counts. V gene TRBV5-4 combines with J gene TRBJ2-1, with 8 positions matching TRBD2. CDR3 length equals 16 residues. The V gene end was trimmed by 1 base and the J gene end by 6 bases; junction bases not matched to a gene: 9. The V gene's germline CDR1 is SGHNT and CDR2 YYREEE (reference sequence). In DNA, the CDR3 is TGTGCCAGCAGCTTGAAACAACCGGGACTAGGCAATGAGCAGTTCTTC. Translated, it gives CASSLKQPGLGNEQFF.

The chain combines TRBV5-4 with TRBJ1-6; maybe TRBD1 (6 bases). The CDR3 is 14 residues long. V lost 4 bases and J lost 13, with 18 bases in between. The germline V gene encodes CDR1 SGHNT and CDR2 YYREEE (reference sequence). The CDR3 loop is CASSADSLDRPLHF. The CDR3 coding sequence is TGTGCCAGCAGCGCGGACAGCCTTGACCGTCCCCTCCACTTT.

The chain joins TRBV7-2 to TRBJ1-5; D gene uncertain. The CDR3 covers 15 residues. Between the trimmed V and J ends, which lost 1 base and 5 bases, there was a span of 12 bases. Germline CDR1 is SGHTA and CDR2 is FQGNSA. Here the CDR3 reads CASSLEVGRHQPQHF. CDR3 DNA: TGTGCCAGCAGCTTAGAGGTGGGGAGGCATCAGCCCCAGCATTTT.

In DNA form, the CDR3 reads TGTGCCAGCGTGTTAAACAGCCTGAACACAGATACGCAGTATTTT. This encodes CASVLNSLNTDTQYF. V usage is TRBV2 and J usage is TRBJ2-3; D uncertain. This CDR3 spans 15 amino acids. Trimming removed 8 bases from V and 2 bases from J, with 17 bases in between. Germline CDR1 SNHLY, CDR2 FYNNEI.

The chain employs TRBV21-1 and TRBJ2-2; the table's TRBD2 call for D was not verified on the DNA. TRBV21-1 represents a pseudogene. This CDR3 comprises 10 residues. DNA for the CDR3: TGTGCCAACGGCACCGGGGAGCTGTTTTTT. Its translation is CANGTGELFF.

This chain links TRBV19 with TRBJ2-7; 8 nucleotides match TRBD1. CDR1 LNHDA and CDR2 SQIVND come from the germline V gene (reference sequence). The V segment lost 4 bases and the J segment 3 bases; nucleotides outside the gene matches: 8. The CDR3 runs 15 residues. In nucleotides, the CDR3 is TGTGCCAGTAGTAAGGCCGGGACAGGCGTCTACGAGCAGTACTTC. Its protein product is CASSKAGTGVYEQYF.

This clone was observed once. The gene calls are TRBV2 and TRBJ2-1, with 11 bases that match TRBD1. The CDR3 loop spans 13 amino acids. CDR1 SNHLY and CDR2 FYNNEI come from the germline V gene. V shed 6 bases and J 9 bases; nucleotides not matched to a gene: 4. CDR3 region: CASSGGQGVEQFF. The CDR3, as DNA: TGTGCCAGCAGCGGGGGACAGGGGGTTGAGCAGTTCTTC.

The chain is built from TRBV14 and TRBJ2-3; 8 bases match TRBD2. The CDR3 spans 17 residues. Losses at the gene ends were 0 bases for V and 4 bases for J; bases not matched to a gene: 9. Germline V gives CDR1 SGHDN, CDR2 FVKESK. The CDR3 loop is CASSQDARLARADTQYF. The CDR3 DNA reads TGTGCCAGCAGCCAAGATGCGAGACTAGCGAGGGCAGATACGCAGTATTTT.

This clone has ten or more counts. This rearrangement joins TRBV19 to TRBJ1-5, with D perhaps TRBD1 (6 bases). From germline, CDR1 is LNHDA and CDR2 SQIVND (reference sequence). The germline V and J ends were trimmed by 11 bases and 4 bases, with 24 bases remaining between them. The CDR3 contains 16 residues. The CDR3 sequence: CASQEGQGRANQPQHF. CDR3 nucleotide sequence: TGTGCCTCCCAAGAGGGACAAGGCAGGGCGAATCAGCCCCAGCATTTT.

This clone turned up a few times. The chain recombines TRBV29-1 with TRBJ2-1; 10 bases agree with TRBD2. Germline V gives CDR1 SQVTM, CDR2 ANQGSEA. CDR3 length equals 15 residues. After removal of 1 base from V and 8 bases from J, the junction contained 8 bases not matched to a gene. As DNA, the CDR3 is TGCAGCGTTGAAGGTGCTAGCGGGAGCTGGGATGAGCAGTTCTTC. Its protein product is CSVEGASGSWDEQFF.

The chain links TRBV29-1 to TRBJ2-7, with D tentatively TRBD1 (7 bases). V was clipped by 2 bases and J by 4 bases, with 15 bases between them. CDR3 length: 14 residues. CDR1 SQVTM and CDR2 ANQGSEA come from the germline V gene. CDR3 nucleotides: TGCAGCGTTGAAACGCCAGGGGGGTTGTACGAGCAGTACTTC. Protein: CSVETPGGLYEQYF.

The rearrangement uses TRBV28 and TRBJ2-1, with D possibly TRBD2 on 6 matching bases. CDR1 and CDR2 from the germline V gene are MDHEN and SYDVKM. The CDR3 sequence is 16 residues long. The V gene lost 4 bases and the J gene lost 4 bases, with 17 bases spanning the gap. The CDR3 DNA reads TGTGCCAGCAGTTGGGGTAGCGCGGGAAATTACAATGAGCAGTTCTTC. Translating gives CASSWGSAGNYNEQFF.

This CDR3 is CASSIPGSYGYTF. For the CDR3, the DNA is TGTGCCAGCAGTATCCCCGGGTCATATGGCTACACCTTC. The chain carries TRBV28 and TRBJ1-2; no clear D. The CDR3 has 13 residues. Trimming cost V 5 bases and J 5 bases, with 12 bases left between them. Germline V gene sequence: CDR1 MDHEN, CDR2 SYDVKM.

The rearrangement joins TRBV18 to TRBJ2-7, with 10 bases lining up with TRBD1. V lost 4 bases to trimming and J lost 5 bases; unmatched junction nucleotides: 8. The CDR3 loop spans 15 amino acids. CDR1 is KGHSH, CDR2 LQKENI, per germline. CDR3 protein: CASSLSTGGLDEQYF. CDR3 bases: TGTGCCAGCTCACTCTCGACAGGGGGCTTAGACGAGCAGTACTTC.

The V and J genes are TRBV5-6 and TRBJ1-2, with 7 bases aligning to TRBD1. After removal of 4 bases from V and 8 bases from J, the junction contained 8 bases not matched to a gene. The CDR3 has 13 amino acids. Per the germline V gene, CDR1 is SGHDT and CDR2 is YYEEEE. The CDR3 sequence is CASSLMRGLGYTF. CDR3 sequence (DNA): TGTGCCAGCAGCCTCATGAGGGGGCTAGGCTACACCTTC.

The chain has TRBV6-5 and TRBJ2-2; a possible D gene is TRBD2 (6 bases). The CDR3 runs 13 residues. Trimming took off 7 bases at V and 2 bases at J, with 8 bases between the two ends. Germline CDR1 MNHEY, CDR2 SVGAGI. This chain's CDR3 is CASTGLNTGELFF. The CDR3 bases are TGTGCCAGCACGGGACTCAACACCGGGGAGCTGTTTTTT.

This chain connects TRBV19 to TRBJ2-1, with 10 bases lining up with TRBD2. The V and J ends lost 6 bases and 10 bases, in that order; junction bases with no gene match: 9. Germline CDR1 and CDR2: LNHDA and SQIVND (reference sequence). The CDR3 is made up of 14 amino acids. The CDR3 DNA sequence: TGTGCCAGTAGGGGGGGGATAGCGGGAGGAGAGCAGTTCTTC. Amino acids: CASRGGIAGGEQFF.

The chain combines TRBV5-1 with TRBJ2-3, with D unclear. The CDR3 is 14 amino acids. Germline assignment: CDR1 SGHRS and CDR2 YFSETQ. Trimming cost V 2 bases and J 1 base, with 8 bases left between them. The CDR3 region has the DNA TGCGCCAGCAGCTTAATCGTTCGCACAGATACGCAGTATTTT. Translated: CASSLIVRTDTQYF.

This clone was detected only a few times. The chain links TRBV10-1 to TRBJ2-2; tentative D call: TRBD1 (5 bases). V dropped 5 bases and J dropped 5 bases, with 6 bases sitting between them. From germline, CDR1 is WNHNN and CDR2 SYGVQD (reference sequence). The CDR3 is 12 residues long. In nucleotides, the CDR3 is TGCGCCAGCAGTAGGGGAACCGGGGAGCTGTTTTTT. The encoded protein is CASSRGTGELFF.

This clone showed up just a few times. The chain uses TRBV9 and TRBJ1-2, with 7 bases aligning to TRBD1. The CDR3 runs 15 residues. Germline lookup yields CDR1 SGDLS and CDR2 YYNGEE. The ends lost 3 bases at V and 2 bases at J; junction bases unmatched: 7. The CDR3 protein is CASSAGDRVNYGYTF. DNA for the CDR3: TGTGCCAGCAGCGCAGGTGACAGGGTGAACTATGGCTACACCTTC.

The V and J genes are TRBV19 and TRBJ2-1, with D uncertain. Trimming shortened V by 7 bases and J by 3 bases, and 19 bases separated the two germline ends. CDR1 and CDR2 (germline): LNHDA, SQIVND (reference sequence). There are 16 residues in the CDR3. The CDR3: CASTPQAHNIYNEQFF. The CDR3 DNA is TGTGCCAGTACCCCCCAGGCTCACAATATCTACAATGAGCAGTTCTTC.

In DNA form, the CDR3 reads TGTGCCTGGAGCCCCGGGGGGGGGTACGAGCAGTACTTC. This encodes CAWSPGGGYEQYF. V is TRBV30 and J is TRBJ2-7, with 8 positions matching TRBD2. The germline gives CDR1 GTSNPN, CDR2 SVGIG (reference sequence). The junction had 5 bases not matched to a gene; V was cut back by 3 bases and J by 4 bases. CDR3 length equals 13 residues.

The V call is TRBV4-1, the J call TRBJ2-5; 9 bases match TRBD1. CDR1 and CDR2 from the germline V gene are MGHRA and YSYEKL. With 4 bases clipped from V and 5 bases from J, the junction kept 8 bases outside the gene matches. The length of the CDR3 is 15 residues. CDR3 nucleotide sequence: TGCGCCAGCAGCCCGGGGACAGGGAGTTGGGAGACCCAGTACTTC. This sequence encodes CASSPGTGSWETQYF.